The rows below give T cell receptor beta chains drawn from one sample of a study of blood T cell repertoires in COVID-19. TCRdb's table, derived via immunoSEQ multiplex PCR, lists solely in-frame clones and lacks some. The data hold about 300,000 clones, with under 90% observed a single time. Sequenced material: peripheral blood. These receptors were taken from a woman under 40 with COVID-19, enrolled during active disease. The CDR3 runs from the conserved cysteine through the conserved F or W. D genes are given only for firm matches. Only some rows state a clone size, as once, few, many or a class for expanded clones.

j_gene: TRBJ1-6
d_gene: TRBD1
v_gene: TRBV2
abundance: once
CDR3aa: CASSQQGGSSPLHF
CDR3nt: TGTGCCAGCAGTCAACAGGGGGGCTCTTCACCCCTCCACTTT

j_gene: TRBJ1-2
d_gene: TRBD1
v_gene: TRBV2
abundance: -
CDR3aa: CASSVDRGNYGYTF
CDR3nt: TGTGCCAGCAGTGTGGACAGGGGCAACTATGGCTACACCTTC

j_gene: TRBJ2-1
d_gene: TRBD2
v_gene: TRBV6-4
abundance: -
CDR3aa: CASSESMTSGVYNEQFF
CDR3nt: TGTGCCAGCAGTGAATCGATGACTAGCGGTGTATACAATGAGCAGTTCTTC

j_gene: TRBJ1-1
d_gene: TRBD1
v_gene: TRBV2
abundance: -
CDR3aa: CASSRDNRGTEAFF
CDR3nt: TGTGCCAGCAGTCGCGACAACAGGGGAACTGAAGCTTTCTTT

j_gene: TRBJ2-2
d_gene: -
v_gene: TRBV5-4
abundance: -
CDR3aa: CASSKGTTGELFF
CDR3nt: TGTGCCAGCAGCAAAGGGACAACCGGGGAGCTGTTTTTT

j_gene: TRBJ2-3
d_gene: -
v_gene: TRBV2
abundance: -
CDR3aa: CASKVSYGGSTDTQYF
CDR3nt: TGTGCCAGCAAGGTATCCTATGGCGGTAGCACAGATACGCAGTATTTT

j_gene: TRBJ1-6
d_gene: -
v_gene: TRBV28
abundance: -
CDR3aa: CASRLGATGSSPLHF
CDR3nt: TGTGCCAGCAGGCTAGGGGCAACAGGGTCCAGTCCCCTCCACTTT

j_gene: TRBJ1-2
d_gene: -
v_gene: TRBV7-2
abundance: few
CDR3aa: CASSLGVWGYTF
CDR3nt: TGTGCCAGCAGCTTAGGAGTTTGGGGCTACACCTTC

j_gene: TRBJ1-2
d_gene: -
v_gene: TRBV25-1
abundance: -
CDR3aa: CASSESATGFYGYTF
CDR3nt: TGTGCCAGCAGTGAATCGGCGACAGGATTCTATGGCTACACCTTC

j_gene: TRBJ1-4
d_gene: TRBD1
v_gene: TRBV28
abundance: -
CDR3aa: CASSPSGQGSNEKLFF
CDR3nt: TGTGCCAGCAGTCCTTCGGGACAGGGGAGTAATGAAAAACTGTTTTTT

j_gene: TRBJ1-2
d_gene: -
v_gene: TRBV5-6
abundance: -
CDR3aa: CASSLINPGRTTGGYTF
CDR3nt: TGTGCCAGCAGCTTGATTAATCCGGGACGGACTACGGGTGGCTACACCTTC

j_gene: TRBJ1-1
d_gene: -
v_gene: TRBV19
abundance: -
CDR3aa: CASSISVGGNTEAFF
CDR3nt: TGTGCCAGTAGTATTTCGGTAGGGGGAAACACTGAAGCTTTCTTT

j_gene: TRBJ2-1
d_gene: TRBD2
v_gene: TRBV7-3
abundance: -
CDR3aa: CASSRRAGGGAYNEQFF
CDR3nt: TGTGCCAGCAGCCGGAGGGCTGGCGGGGGGGCCTACAATGAGCAGTTCTTC

j_gene: TRBJ1-6
d_gene: TRBD1
v_gene: TRBV14
abundance: -
CDR3aa: CASSQETGWYNSPLHF
CDR3nt: TGTGCCAGCAGCCAAGAGACAGGGTGGTATAATTCACCCCTCCACTTT

j_gene: TRBJ2-7
d_gene: -
v_gene: TRBV4-3
abundance: -
CDR3aa: CASSRTQGSEQYF
CDR3nt: TGCGCCAGCAGCCGTACCCAAGGGAGTGAGCAGTACTTC

j_gene: TRBJ1-1
d_gene: -
v_gene: TRBV14
abundance: -
CDR3aa: CASSVSLLMNTEAFF
CDR3nt: TGTGCCAGCAGCGTTAGTTTACTTATGAACACTGAAGCTTTCTTT